This TCR beta chain was captured by sequencing in a study of T cell repertoires in cytomegalovirus infection. As for the study in general: From public TCR beta signatures came an indication of both CMV infection and matching HLA type.

The V end was cut by 0 bases, the J end by 5 bases, with 13 bases between. Germline assignment: CDR1 LNHDA and CDR2 SQIVND (reference sequence). The CDR3 runs 15 residues. This clonotype appeared a few times. Its antigen is not known. Using its own MiXCR run on the reads, TCRdb lists one record per CDR3 protein. The table records 380,000 or so distinct CDR3 sequences, roughly 34% of them present only once. This TCR derives from a human donor in good health (CMV status not recorded). Some clones in this sample may be carry-over from other donors' samples. Material: cultured PBMCs, obtained from culture after CMV antigen stimulation. The chain has TRBV19 and TRBJ1-2; no firm D call. The CDR3 protein is CASSIDFFGLYGYTF. CDR3 nucleotides: TGTGCCAGTAGTATAGATTTCTTCGGGCTATATGGCTACACCTTC.